One T cell receptor beta chain is described in this entry. The data originate from a study of T cell changes during pregnancy in multiple sclerosis. The data were produced by immunoSEQ multiplex PCR, yet TCRdb's version contains in-frame clones alone and is incomplete. This sample has some 48,000 clones, with about nine tenths found just once. This CDR3 region has 14 residues. Germline-derived CDR1 and CDR2 are KGHSH and LQKENI. V lost 2 bases to trimming and J lost 5 bases; unmatched junction nucleotides: 3. The rearrangement uses TRBV18 and TRBJ2-5; TRBD1 matches 9 bases. Here the sequenced sample was CD4+ T cells from peripheral blood mononuclear cells, taken after pregnancy. This clonotype was sampled from a female donor in good health, enrolled as a control in a pregnancy study. The DNA for the CDR3 is TGTGCCAGCTCACCAGAGACAGGGGGGGAGACCCAGTACTTC. Translating gives CASSPETGGETQYF.